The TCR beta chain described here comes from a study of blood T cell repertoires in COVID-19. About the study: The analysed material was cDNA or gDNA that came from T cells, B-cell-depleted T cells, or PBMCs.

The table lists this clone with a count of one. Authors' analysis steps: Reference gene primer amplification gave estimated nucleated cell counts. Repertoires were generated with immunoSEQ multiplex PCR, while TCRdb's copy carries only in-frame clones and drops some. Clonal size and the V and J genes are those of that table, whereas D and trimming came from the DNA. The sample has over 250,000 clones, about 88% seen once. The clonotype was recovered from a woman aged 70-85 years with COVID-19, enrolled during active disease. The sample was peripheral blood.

CDR3 nucleotide sequence: TGTGCCAGCAGCGTCAGGACTAGCGGGATCGCCTCGTCCTACAATGAGCAGTTCTTC. As protein: CASSVRTSGIASSYNEQFF. V and J are TRBV9 and TRBJ2-1; 12 bases fit TRBD2. Germline CDR1 is SGDLS and CDR2 is YYNGEE. This CDR3 is 19 amino acids long. With 2 bases clipped from V and 1 base from J, the junction kept 10 bases outside the gene matches. Together with reference TRBV9 and TRBJ2-1, the CDR3 gives the full variable domain: DSGVTQTPKHLITATGQRVTLRCSPRSGDLSVYWYQQSLDQGLQFLIQYYNGEERAKGNILERFSAQQFPDLHSELNLSSLELGDSALYFCASSVRTSGIASSYNEQFFGPGTRLTVL.